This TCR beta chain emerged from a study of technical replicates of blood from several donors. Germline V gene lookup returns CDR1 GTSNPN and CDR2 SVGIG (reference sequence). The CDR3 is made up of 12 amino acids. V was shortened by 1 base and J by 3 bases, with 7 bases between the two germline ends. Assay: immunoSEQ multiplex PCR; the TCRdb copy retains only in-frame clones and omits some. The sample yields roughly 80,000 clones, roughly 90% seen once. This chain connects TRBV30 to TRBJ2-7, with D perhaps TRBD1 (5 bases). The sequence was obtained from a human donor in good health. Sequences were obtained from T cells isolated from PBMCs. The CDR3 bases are TGTGCCTGGAGTGGACAGTTCTACGAGCAGTACTTC. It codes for CAWSGQFYEQYF.